The source of this TCR beta chain is a study of blood T cell repertoires in COVID-19. V gave up 2 bases and J gave up 0 bases, with 11 bases separating them. The CDR3 loop spans 15 amino acids. Per germline, CDR1 MNHEY and CDR2 SMNVEV (reference sequence). Produced via immunoSEQ multiplex PCR; TCRdb's table is partial and in-frame only. The sample lists 150,000 to 200,000 clones, more than 65% occurring once. The chain carries TRBV27 and TRBJ2-7; TRBD1 might be the D (6 bases). Sequencing used peripheral blood. This receptor was taken from a human donor with acute or convalescent COVID-19. The donor label of this sample is uncertain. DNA for the CDR3: TGTGCCAGCAGTTTACGGGACACCAGCTCCTACGAGCAGTACTTC. This encodes CASSLRDTSSYEQYF.